The 17 T cell receptor beta chains below were found in one sample sequenced in a study of early T cells in non-severe SARS-CoV-2 infection (dated by TCRdb to the early 2020s). Libraries were constructed by 5' RACE. The listed sequencing device is NextSeq 500. In-frame beta chains were kept once TCRdb had trimmed the public reads at Q25 with fastp and called clones with MiXCR. When rows share a CDR3 protein, they turn into one entry using the most common DNA and genes. The sample table records tens of thousands of distinct CDR3 sequences; 10% of these occur just once. The top ten clones comprise under 10% of the sample. The specimen comprised whole blood, sampled at baseline. The receptors stem from an adult who was a healthcare worker with PCR-confirmed SARS-CoV-2 infection or an uninfected control (not recorded which).

The table lists this clonotype with many counts. The CDR3 coding sequence is TGCGCCAGCAGCTTGGACCCGGGACACGAGAATGAGCAGTTCTTC. Encoded protein: CASSLDPGHENEQFF. This rearrangement joins TRBV5-1 to TRBJ2-1; D perhaps matches TRBD1 (6 bases). V was clipped by 0 bases and J by 7 bases, with 14 bases between them. Germline CDR1 SGHRS, CDR2 YFSETQ. There are 15 residues in the CDR3.

The chain recombines TRBV3-1 with TRBJ2-7, with D tentatively TRBD1 (6 bases). Germline V gene lookup returns CDR1 LGHDT and CDR2 YNNKEL (reference sequence). Trimming removed 0 bases at V and 7 bases at J, with 22 bases between. The CDR3 consists of 17 residues. In DNA form, the CDR3 reads TGTGCCAGCAGCCAAGATCGAACAGGGATAGGTACGTGGGAGCAGTACTTC. It encodes CASSQDRTGIGTWEQYF.

Ten or more counts support this clonotype. The chain has TRBV16 and TRBJ1-5; the D is unclear. The length of the CDR3 is 17 residues. Germline V CDR1 and CDR2: KGHSY, FQNENV. Trimming removed 3 bases at V and 2 bases at J, with 17 bases between. The CDR3 DNA follows: TGTGCCAGCAGCCAGAGAGGTCCCCTTCGGGGCAATCAGCCCCAGCATTTT. It encodes CASSQRGPLRGNQPQHF.

This clonotype was seen more than once but under ten times. The chain joins TRBV10-3 to TRBJ2-7; a weak D match, TRBD1 (6 bases). The CDR3 is 13 residues long. Germline loops: CDR1 ENHRY, CDR2 SYGVKD. V was shortened by 3 bases and J by 5 bases, with 11 bases between the two germline ends. CDR3 amino acids: CAISDTGSNEQYF. Written as DNA, the CDR3 is TGTGCCATCAGTGATACAGGGTCTAACGAGCAGTACTTC.

There are many counts of this clonotype. The chain uses TRBV29-1 and TRBJ1-6, with 8 positions matching TRBD1. CDR3 size: 19 residues. The germline gives CDR1 SQVTM, CDR2 ANQGSEA. The trim removed 0 bases at V and 6 bases at J, leaving 16 bases unmatched. Written as DNA, the CDR3 is TGCAGCGTTGAAGATCGTGCGTGGTCCGAGGACAGGGTTAATTCACCCCTCCACTTT. It codes for CSVEDRAWSEDRVNSPLHF.

This clonotype was observed many times. The CDR3 DNA follows: TGTGCCAGCAGTTACCTACGGCAGGACACTGAAGCTTTCTTT. Translating it yields CASSYLRQDTEAFF. This chain uses TRBV6-5 with TRBJ1-1; D gene uncertain. This CDR3 comprises 14 residues. The germline V and J ends were trimmed by 2 bases and 3 bases, with 10 bases remaining between them. Germline-derived CDR1 and CDR2 are MNHEY and SVGAGI.

The chain employs TRBV10-3 and TRBJ1-1; tentative D call: TRBD1 (5 bases). Germline CDR1 is ENHRY and CDR2 is SYGVKD. The CDR3 sequence is 14 residues long. Trimming took 4 bases from V and 3 from J, leaving 12 bases between them. This chain's CDR3 is CAISAVGGDTEAFF. The DNA for the CDR3 is TGTGCCATCAGTGCCGTGGGAGGGGACACTGAAGCTTTCTTT.

This clonotype came up a few times. The genes are TRBV29-1 and TRBJ1-2, with no clear D. Per germline, CDR1 SQVTM and CDR2 ANQGSEA. This CDR3 is built from 11 residues. V lost 7 bases and J lost 4, with 10 bases in between. The CDR3 DNA reads TGCAGCGGTCAAGCTCTCTATGGCTACACCTTC. Residues: CSGQALYGYTF.

The CDR3 is CASSPNQAAGELFF. In DNA form, the CDR3 reads TGTGCCAGCAGCCCAAACCAAGCCGCCGGGGAGCTGTTTTTT. V and J are TRBV12-3 or TRBV12-4 and TRBJ2-2; no firm D call. Trimming pared 6 bases from V and 6 bases from J, leaving 14 bases between. This CDR3 has 14 residues.

The V gene is TRBV6-4, the J gene TRBJ1-2; TRBD1 is a possible D gene (5 bases). Deletions cut 2 bases from V and 4 bases from J, with 11 bases between. The CDR3 is 14 residues long. Germline lookup yields CDR1 MRHNA and CDR2 SNTAGT. CDR3 sequence (DNA): TGTGCCAGCAGTGACAGGGGCGCTAGCTATGGCTACACCTTC. Translating it yields CASSDRGASYGYTF.

The rearrangement links TRBV10-3 to TRBJ2-5; maybe TRBD1 (6 bases). Trimming cost V 4 bases and J 5 bases, with 11 bases left between them. CDR1 ENHRY and CDR2 SYGVKD come from the germline V gene. The CDR3 totals 13 residues. CDR3 sequence reads: CAISGAGVETQYF. The CDR3 DNA sequence: TGTGCCATCAGTGGGGCAGGGGTGGAGACCCAGTACTTC.

The genes are TRBV29-1 and TRBJ2-1, with D tentatively TRBD1 or TRBD2 (6 bases each). CDR1 is SQVTM and CDR2 is ANQGSEA in the germline V gene. Trimming cost V 0 bases and J 3 bases, with 15 bases left between them. The CDR3 is 16 residues long. The CDR3 nucleotides are TGCAGCGTTGAAGATCTGACGGGGGCCCTCTACAATGAGCAGTTCTTC. Translating gives CSVEDLTGALYNEQFF.

This clonotype was found many times. The V gene is TRBV25-1, the J gene TRBJ2-7, with D perhaps TRBD2 (6 bases). This CDR3 has 14 residues. V shed 1 base and J shed 5 bases, with 12 bases lying between them. The germline gives CDR1 MGHDK, CDR2 SYGVNS. CDR3 amino acids: CASSESSGRHEQYF. The CDR3 region has the DNA TGTGCCAGCAGTGAATCGTCAGGGAGGCACGAGCAGTACTTC.

J is TRBJ2-7 and V is TRBV28; 7 bases align to TRBD1. Trimming cost V 7 bases and J 3 bases; bases outside gene matches: 15. This CDR3 region has 16 residues. Germline V gene data show CDR1 as MDHEN and CDR2 as SYDVKM. The CDR3 DNA reads TGTGCCAGCACCGGGGACAGTTCCTTTACGCACTACGAGCAGTACTTC. Its protein product is CASTGDSSFTHYEQYF.

V and J are TRBV28 and TRBJ1-5, with TRBD1 as a possible D gene (6 bases). V shed 4 bases and J shed 0 bases, with 10 bases lying between them. Per germline, CDR1 MDHEN and CDR2 SYDVKM. The CDR3 contains 15 residues. CDR3 nucleotides: TGTGCCAGCAGTTCAACAGGGTATAGCAATCAGCCCCAGCATTTT. Protein sequence: CASSSTGYSNQPQHF.

In this sample, this clonotype is medium-sized. The chain joins TRBV28 to TRBJ2-6; 7 bases align to TRBD1. CDR1 MDHEN and CDR2 SYDVKM come from the germline V gene. The V segment lost 3 bases and the J segment 9 bases; nucleotides outside the gene matches: 20. The length of the CDR3 is 19 residues. This chain's CDR3 is CASSFIRQGLRSGGNVLTF. In DNA form, the CDR3 reads TGTGCCAGCAGTTTCATCCGACAGGGCCTACGATCTGGTGGCAACGTCCTGACTTTC.

The sample holds a few counts of this clonotype. This chain joins TRBV29-1 and TRBJ1-2; D gene ambiguous. Trimming removed 7 bases from V and 6 bases from J, with 18 bases in between. Germline CDR1 reads SQVTM; CDR2 reads ANQGSEA. The CDR3 sequence is 13 residues long. The CDR3 loop is CSAPYPKSHGYTF. The CDR3 DNA sequence: TGCAGCGCCCCATACCCGAAGTCCCATGGCTACACCTTC.